This TCR beta chain was recovered during a study of blood T cell repertoires in COVID-19 (dated by TCRdb to 2018 to 2021). About the study as a whole: Samples covering the acute and convalescent phases of COVID-19 were provided by collaborators in the United States, Italy and Spain. The prospective study material was composed of cDNA or gDNA derived from T cells, B-cell-depleted T cells, or PBMCs. Samples came from the ongoing ImmuneRACE study (first 160 participants) plus 1,254 subjects from 6 global collaborators. Deeply sampled blood TCRbeta repertoires from subjects exposed to, actively infected with, or recovered from COVID-19 were included in the dataset. The repertoires were released in a freely available public database intended as a resource for research on the immune response to SARS-CoV-2. Where HLA class I and class II types were available, the types were taken from metadata supplied by the sample provider, not from assay-based typing. Nearly every sample came with metadata listing a de-identified subject ID, COVID-19 status, age in years and sex.

The immunoSEQ Assay, a bias-controlled multiplex PCR, was used to amplify TCRbeta CDR3 regions from genomic DNA. In the paper's pipeline: Nucleated cell counts per sample were estimated from amplification of reference gene primers within the assay. Sequence reads were collapsed and filtered to measure the absolute abundance of every unique TCRbeta CDR3 rearrangement. For each sample, productive Simpson clonality was calculated as the square root of Simpson's diversity index across productive rearrangements. In TCRdb, the immuneACCESS table is reduced to in-frame sequences with V and J assigned. These tables do not hold every clone; where another copy was compared, an unresolved V gene accounts for under half, and the others remain unexplained. V, J and clone size derive from that table, while D and trimming were established from the DNA sequence. The sample table records some 200,000 clones; around 94% of these occur just once. Around 0.8% of the sample is in the top ten clones.

General study outcomes and caveats: The quantity of clinical and demographic metadata differed by source and by participant and was supplied without curation.

On this clone itself: Its antigen has not been determined. Nothing much larger sits one base from this clone, and base qualities are not available.

One collaborating source in Seattle enrolled patients while the patients were actively infected and followed the patients over time throughout the course of disease. Whole blood was collected in K2EDTA tubes by collaborating institutions according to the institutions' own protocols. For TCRbeta analysis, collaborators shipped samples as frozen whole blood, isolated PBMCs, or DNA extracted from either of those sample types. From the cysteine through the phenylalanine, the CDR3 covers 13 amino acids. This entry keeps only the CDR3 DNA: 39 bases, framed from base 1. Trimming costs V 1 base and J 3 bases, and their ends lie 6 bases apart.

The source is a young man with COVID-19, enrolled during active disease. Sequencing was carried out using peripheral blood. The rearranged chain carries TRBV12-3 or TRBV12-4 and TRBJ1-2; the D gene identity is not certain. The sequence in DNA is TGTGCCAGCAGTTTAGTAACAGACTATGGCTACACCTTC. Its protein is CASSLVTDYGYTF.